This TCR beta chain was sequenced for a study of T-cell memory formation after mild COVID-19. Broader study findings: Memory from before infection featured some responding clones, which suggests cross-reactive memory joined.

V shed 1 base and J shed 3 bases, with 12 bases lying between them. Germline V gives CDR1 SQVTM, CDR2 ANQGSEA. The CDR3 is made up of 14 amino acids. This clonotype showed up just a few times. The antigen remains unidentified. From 5'RACE with constant-segment primers came TCR alpha and TCR beta cDNA libraries that carried sample barcodes and UMIs. MiXCR, applied by TCRdb to the 5' RACE reads, yields one record per CDR3 protein. Of roughly 51,000 distinct CDR3 sequences in the sample, approximately 7% were seen once. This chain uses TRBV29-1 with TRBJ1-2; D gene ambiguous. Material: PBMCs or a T cell subset sorted from them (not recorded which). This sequence originates from a young man who had mild COVID-19 (a few samples of this study predate the infection). Cell type and time point are not known. This CDR3 is CSVEGWAEDYGYTF. CDR3 DNA sequence: TGCAGCGTTGAAGGGTGGGCAGAGGACTATGGCTACACCTTC.